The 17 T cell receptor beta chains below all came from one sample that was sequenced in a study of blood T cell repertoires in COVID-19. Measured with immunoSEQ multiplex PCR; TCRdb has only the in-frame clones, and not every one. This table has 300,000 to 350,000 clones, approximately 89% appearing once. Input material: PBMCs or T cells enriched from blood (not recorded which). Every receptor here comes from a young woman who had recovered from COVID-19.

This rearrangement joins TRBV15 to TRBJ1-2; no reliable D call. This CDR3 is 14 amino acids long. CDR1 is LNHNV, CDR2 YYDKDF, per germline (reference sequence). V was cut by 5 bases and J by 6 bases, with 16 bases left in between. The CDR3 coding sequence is TGTGCCACCAGCCGCATGGGAAGCGGCAATGGCTACACCTTC. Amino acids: CATSRMGSGNGYTF. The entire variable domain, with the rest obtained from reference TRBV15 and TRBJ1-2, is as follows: DAMVIQNPRYQVTQFGKPVTLSCSQTLNHNVMYWYQQKSSQAPKLLFHYYDKDFNNEADTPDNFQSRRPNTSFCFLDIRSPGLGDTAMYLCATSRMGSGNGYTFGSGTRLTVV.

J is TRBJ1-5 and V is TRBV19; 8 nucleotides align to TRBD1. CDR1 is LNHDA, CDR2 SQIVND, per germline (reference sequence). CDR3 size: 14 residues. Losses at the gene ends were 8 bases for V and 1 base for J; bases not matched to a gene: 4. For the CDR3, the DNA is TGTGCCAGTTGTGGACAGGGCAGCAATCAGCCCCAGCATTTT. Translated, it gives CASCGQGSNQPQHF. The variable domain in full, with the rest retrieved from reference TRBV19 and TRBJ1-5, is DGGITQSPKYLFRKEGQNVTLSCEQNLNHDAMYWYRQDPGQGLRLIYYSQIVNDFQKGDIAEGYSVSREKKESFPLTVTSAQKNPTAFYLCASCGQGSNQPQHFGDGTRLSIL.

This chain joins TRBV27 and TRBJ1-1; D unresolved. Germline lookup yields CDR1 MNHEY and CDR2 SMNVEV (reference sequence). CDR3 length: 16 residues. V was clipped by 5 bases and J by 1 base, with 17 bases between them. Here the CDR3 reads CASSPYPFDTNTEAFF. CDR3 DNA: TGTGCCAGCAGTCCCTACCCATTCGACACGAACACTGAAGCTTTCTTT.

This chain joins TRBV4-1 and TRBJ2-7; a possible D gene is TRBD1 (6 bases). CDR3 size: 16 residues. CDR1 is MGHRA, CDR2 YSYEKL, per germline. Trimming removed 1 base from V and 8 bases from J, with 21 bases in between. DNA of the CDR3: TGCGCCAGCAGCCAAGGGCCTAGGACAGCAGCCTTTAAGCAGTACTTC. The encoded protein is CASSQGPRTAAFKQYF.

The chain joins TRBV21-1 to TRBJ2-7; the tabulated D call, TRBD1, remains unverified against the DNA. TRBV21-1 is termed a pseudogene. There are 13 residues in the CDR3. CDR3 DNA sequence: TGTGCCAGCAGCAGGGGACAGACCTACGAGCAGTACTTC. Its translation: CASSRGQTYEQYF.

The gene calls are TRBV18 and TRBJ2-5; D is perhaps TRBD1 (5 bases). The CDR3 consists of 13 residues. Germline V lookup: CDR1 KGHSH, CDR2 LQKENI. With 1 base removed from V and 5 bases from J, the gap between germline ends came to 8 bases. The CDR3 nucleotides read TGTGCCAGCTCACCACAGGGGTCGGAGACCCAGTACTTC. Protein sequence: CASSPQGSETQYF.

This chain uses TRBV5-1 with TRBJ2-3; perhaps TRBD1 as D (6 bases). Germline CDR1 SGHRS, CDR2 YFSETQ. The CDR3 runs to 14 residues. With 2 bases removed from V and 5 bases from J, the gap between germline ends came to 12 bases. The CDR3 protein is CASSLGGAGDTQYF. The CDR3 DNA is TGCGCCAGCAGCTTAGGGGGAGCAGGAGATACGCAGTATTTT.

CDR3 in DNA: TGTGCCAGCAGCCGCGATAAAAATGAGCAGTTCTTC. It codes for CASSRDKNEQFF. The chain employs TRBV11-3 and TRBJ2-1; D remains unclear. This CDR3 has 12 residues. V gave up 5 bases and J gave up 7 bases, with 9 bases separating them. The germline gives CDR1 SGHNT, CDR2 YENEEA.

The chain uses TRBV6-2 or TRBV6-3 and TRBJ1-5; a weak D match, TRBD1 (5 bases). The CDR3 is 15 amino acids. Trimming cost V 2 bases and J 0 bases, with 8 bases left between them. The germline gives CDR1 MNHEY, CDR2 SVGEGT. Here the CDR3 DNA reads TGTGCCAGCAGTTACGACAGCTCTAGCAATCAGCCCCAGCATTTT. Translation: CASSYDSSSNQPQHF.

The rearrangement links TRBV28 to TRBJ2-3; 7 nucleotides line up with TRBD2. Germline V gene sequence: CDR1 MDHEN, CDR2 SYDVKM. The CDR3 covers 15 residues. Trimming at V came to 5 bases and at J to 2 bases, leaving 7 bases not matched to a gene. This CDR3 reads CASSTTLAYTDTQYF. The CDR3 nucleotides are TGTGCCAGCAGTACGACACTAGCGTACACAGATACGCAGTATTTT.

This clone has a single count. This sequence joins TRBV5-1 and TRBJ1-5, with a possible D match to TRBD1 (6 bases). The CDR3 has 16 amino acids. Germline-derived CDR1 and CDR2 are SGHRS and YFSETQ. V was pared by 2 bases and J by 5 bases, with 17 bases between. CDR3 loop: CASSFDGTTDDQPQHF. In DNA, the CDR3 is TGCGCCAGCAGCTTTGACGGGACAACGGATGATCAGCCCCAGCATTTT.

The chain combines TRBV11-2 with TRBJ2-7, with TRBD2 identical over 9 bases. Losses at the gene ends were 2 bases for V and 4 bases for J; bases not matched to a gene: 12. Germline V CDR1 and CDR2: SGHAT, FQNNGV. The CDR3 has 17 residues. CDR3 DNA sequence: TGTGCCAGCAGCTTAATTCGGGATAGCGGGAGAAGATACGAGCAGTACTTC. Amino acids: CASSLIRDSGRRYEQYF.

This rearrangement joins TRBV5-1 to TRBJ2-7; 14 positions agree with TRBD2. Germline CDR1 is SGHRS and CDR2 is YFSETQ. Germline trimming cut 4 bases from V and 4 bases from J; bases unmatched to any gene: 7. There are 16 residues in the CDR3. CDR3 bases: TGCGCCAGCAGCGGGACTAGCGGGAGTAGTCCGTACGAGCAGTACTTC. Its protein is CASSGTSGSSPYEQYF.

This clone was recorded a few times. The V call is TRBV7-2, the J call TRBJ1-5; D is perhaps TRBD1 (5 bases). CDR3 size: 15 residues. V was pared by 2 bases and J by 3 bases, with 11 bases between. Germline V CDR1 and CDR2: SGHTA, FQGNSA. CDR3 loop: CASSLLGGVNQPQHF. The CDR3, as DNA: TGTGCCAGCAGCTTATTGGGGGGGGTCAATCAGCCCCAGCATTTT.

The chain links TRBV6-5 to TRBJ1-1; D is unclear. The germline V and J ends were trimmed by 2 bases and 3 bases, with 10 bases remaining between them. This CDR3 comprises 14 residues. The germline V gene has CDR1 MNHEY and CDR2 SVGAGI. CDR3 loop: CASSYEGSHTEAFF. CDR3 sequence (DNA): TGTGCCAGCAGTTACGAGGGATCCCACACTGAAGCTTTCTTT.

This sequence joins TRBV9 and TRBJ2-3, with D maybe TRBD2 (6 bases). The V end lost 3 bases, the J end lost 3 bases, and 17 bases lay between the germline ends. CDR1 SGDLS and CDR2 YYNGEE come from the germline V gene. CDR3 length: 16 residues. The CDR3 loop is CASSARGRGATDTQYF. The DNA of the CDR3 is TGTGCCAGCAGCGCTCGGGGGAGAGGGGCTACAGATACGCAGTATTTT.

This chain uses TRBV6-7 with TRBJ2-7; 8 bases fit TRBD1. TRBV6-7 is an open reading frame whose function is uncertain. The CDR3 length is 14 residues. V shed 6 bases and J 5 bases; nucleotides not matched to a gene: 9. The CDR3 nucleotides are TGTGCCAGCAGCTTCCGGGACAGGTCCCACGAGCAGTACTTC. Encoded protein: CASSFRDRSHEQYF.